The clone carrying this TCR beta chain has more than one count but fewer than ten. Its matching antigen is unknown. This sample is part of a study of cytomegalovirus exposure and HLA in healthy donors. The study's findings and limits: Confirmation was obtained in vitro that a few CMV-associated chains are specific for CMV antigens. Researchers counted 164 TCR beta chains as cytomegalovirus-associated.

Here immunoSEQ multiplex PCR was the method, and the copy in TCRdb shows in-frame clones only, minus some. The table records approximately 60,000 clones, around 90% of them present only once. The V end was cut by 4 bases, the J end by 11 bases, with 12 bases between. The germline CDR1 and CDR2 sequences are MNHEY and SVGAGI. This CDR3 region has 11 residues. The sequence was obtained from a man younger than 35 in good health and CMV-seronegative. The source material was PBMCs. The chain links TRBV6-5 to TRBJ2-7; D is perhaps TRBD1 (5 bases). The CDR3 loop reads CASSSHGAEYF. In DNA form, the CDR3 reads TGTGCCAGCAGTTCACATGGGGCGGAGTACTTC.